The TCR beta chain described here comes from a study of shared clonotypes between healthy human individuals (TCRdb year 2020). As for the study more broadly: The cohort included three men and a couple of women between 18 and 49 years of age. For each donor, CD4 naive and CD4 memory were each run on three plates, CD8 naive on two plates, and CD8 memory on one plate. To estimate repertoire size and how much clonotype sharing occurs between individuals, the study deeply sequenced the blood TCR repertoires of five healthy adults. To increase sequencing depth and limit assay-specific biases, TCR repertoire library preparation and sequencing were carried out by different laboratories using diverse techniques. Leukapheresis yielded between about 0.85 and 10 billion PBMCs per donor.

The germline V end is reduced by 6 bases and the J end by 3 bases; junction bases left unmatched: 10. For CDR1 and CDR2, the germline V gene lists SGHTA and FQGNSA. Spanning cysteine to phenylalanine, the CDR3 consists of 15 amino acids. Kept here is only the CDR3 DNA, which spans 45 bases and is read in frame from base 1. This clone was seen a single time. Its antigen remains unidentified. No much larger clonotype is one base removed from it; base qualities were not supplied. Overall study outcomes, separate from this receptor: Clonotypes shared by all four sorted-subset donors showed higher generation probabilities than non-shared clonotypes. Because the study included only a small number of donors, the genetic and exposure-history diversity represented was limited. Sharing across several donors was observed for around 5% of naive CD4, less than 4% of naive CD8, 2% to 2.5% of memory CD4, and around 0.44% of memory CD8 clonotypes. Larger estimated clonotype richness was generally found for naive subsets than for memory subsets. Pairwise subsampling led to the expectation that sequencing depth would affect the degree of clonotype sharing among donors. Sampling was limited to blood, and TCR repertoires in tissue likely differ from TCR repertoires in blood. Even with the large sequencing depth, rarefaction of the sorted-subset datasets indicated that sequencing was incomplete.

Using the deep immunoSEQ assay, multiplex PCR amplified TCR CDR3 regions from genomic DNA. Genomic DNA extracted from each cell subset was distributed evenly over all wells of several immunoSEQ 96-well plates, and each plate served as one replicate. For sorted subsets, about 200 ng genomic DNA, equal to some 30,000 T cell genomes, was loaded into each replicate PCR. Purified libraries were quantified with a Qubit 3.0 fluorometer, sized on a Bioanalyzer 2100, and re-quantified with the KAPA Library Quantification kit. Each immunoSEQ 96-well plate was sequenced on its own single-read 150-cycle Illumina NextSeq 550 flow cell. The published analysis was carried out like this. Because the immunoSEQ output held only junctional sequences and lacked quality scores, the filtering could not match the filtering applied to full-length reads. Sequences were annotated with PyIR, a Python wrapper for IgBLAST v1.9, using IMGT germline references to assign V/J genes and CDR3. Any read was removed if the V/J assignment was weak (E-value above 1e-6), the CDR3 was missing, or the read contained stop codons, out-of-frame junctions, or ambiguous translated residues. V3J clonotypes were defined as sequences sharing the same inferred V gene, J gene, and CDR3 amino acid sequence. Percentage overlap between repertoires was calculated by dividing the number of shared unique clonotypes by the size of the smaller repertoire. RTK rarefaction, the Chao1 estimator, and Recon v2.1 estimates of unobserved clonotypes were used to assess repertoire richness. OLGA was used to compute generation probabilities for all TCRbeta clonotypes that the gDNA method yielded from several donors. TCRdb re-hosts the immuneACCESS table, in-frame sequences only. Its copies lack some clones; in the studies checked, an unresolved V gene accounts for under half of them, and the cause for the rest is not known. V, J and clone size derive from that table, while D and trimming were established from the DNA sequence. Counted in this sample were roughly 2,500,000 clones; approximately 93% of them appeared once. The ten top clones hold 0.36% of the sample.

The donors were healthy, HIV-negative adults with no recently reported acute infections or vaccinations. Every donor was a Caucasian adult living in Nashville, Tennessee, USA. Magnetic negative selection was used to enrich CD4+ T cells, after which naive cells were positively selected on CD45RA and the negative fraction became the memory subset. Blood was obtained by leukapheresis, after which PBMCs were separated by Ficoll-Histopaque density gradient centrifugation and cryopreserved in liquid nitrogen vapor phase. Analytical flow cytometry was used to check the purity and quantity of each magnetically sorted T cell population. From each sorted fraction, genomic DNA was isolated and quantified by UV absorbance on a Nanodrop 2000c.

Here the chain combines TRBV7-2 and TRBJ2-7; 8 bases in the junction line up with TRBD1. Sequenced material: naive CD4+ T cells from PBMCs. The sample's cell subset or site label, in plain terms: CD45RA+ positively selected. The sequence came from a man aged 18 to 29 in good health. Some clones in this sample may be carry-over from other donors' samples. The sequence in DNA is TGTGCCAGCAGGGAGGACAGGGCCTTTATCTACGAGCAGTACTTC. Its protein reads: CASREDRAFIYEQYF.